This T cell receptor beta chain is drawn from a study of cytomegalovirus exposure and HLA in healthy donors. Study details: A preliminary data release comprised 80 million to 95 million unique TCRs obtained from HLA-typed donors. Study results and caveats: Generally TCR sequences proved uncommon, though certain public TCRs appeared in numerous donors. With high specificity and sensitivity, the classifier reportedly diagnosed cytomegalovirus status. In a later analysis, TCR beta V- and J-gene trimming showed a link to a missense DCLRE1C variant.

60 Vbeta and 13 Jbeta primers were used in PCR. Repertoires were generated with immunoSEQ multiplex PCR, while TCRdb's copy carries only in-frame clones and drops some. The sample lists approximately 120,000 clones; 76% were seen once. Concerning this clone itself: Its specificity is unknown.

The V segment lost 4 bases and the J segment 0 bases; nucleotides outside the gene matches: 3. In germline, CDR1 is SEHNR, CDR2 FQNEAQ (reference sequence). The CDR3 runs to 15 residues. Sequences were obtained from PBMCs. This TCR was recovered from a woman aged 45-65 years in good health and CMV-seropositive. The chain couples TRBV7-9 to TRBJ2-3; 8 nucleotides line up with TRBD2. Written as DNA, the CDR3 is TGTGCCAGCAGCTCCTTAGCGGGGAGCACAGATACGCAGTATTTT. Amino acids: CASSSLAGSTDTQYF.